Shown below are 22 T cell receptor beta chains from a single sample sequenced in a study of blood T cell repertoires in COVID-19. Profiling relied on immunoSEQ multiplex PCR, and the TCRdb table lists in-frame clones only, not all of them. The sample records 180,000 or so clones, about 83% being singletons. Sequencing input: peripheral blood. The receptors shown here come from a person aged 70 to 85 with COVID-19, enrolled during active disease.

The CDR3 DNA follows: TGTGCCAGCAGCTTAGGACAGGGGGATCGCAATCAGCCCCAGCATTTT. Its translation is CASSLGQGDRNQPQHF. This sequence joins TRBV7-9 and TRBJ1-5, with 9 nucleotides matching TRBD1. Unmatched junction bases numbered 3, after V lost 1 base and J lost 2 bases. Germline V gene data show CDR1 as SEHNR and CDR2 as FQNEAQ (reference sequence). The CDR3 contains 16 residues.

Only one count was recorded for this clone. V is TRBV12-3 or TRBV12-4 and J is TRBJ2-1; D is unresolved. The CDR3 length is 12 residues. V gave up 6 bases and J gave up 9 bases, with 12 bases separating them. In DNA, the CDR3 is TGTGCCAGCAGGCCCGGCGGCGGTGAGCAGTTCTTC. Its translation is CASRPGGGEQFF.

The chain couples TRBV25-1 to TRBJ2-7, with a tentative D call TRBD1 (6 bases). Germline CDR1 MGHDK, CDR2 SYGVNS. V gave up 6 bases and J gave up 6 bases, with 21 bases separating them. CDR3 length: 15 residues. This CDR3 reads CASSASLPGAGEQYF. The CDR3 DNA reads TGTGCCAGCAGCGCTTCACTCCCAGGGGCTGGCGAGCAGTACTTC.

Here the CDR3 DNA reads TGTGCCAGCAGCGTCAGGGCAGGGTATACCGGGGAGCTGTTTTTT. Translated: CASSVRAGYTGELFF. The chain employs TRBV9 and TRBJ2-2, with D tentatively TRBD1 (5 bases). The germline V gene encodes CDR1 SGDLS and CDR2 YYNGEE. The CDR3 is made up of 15 amino acids. The V end was cut by 2 bases, the J end by 5 bases, with 13 bases between.

In its sample, this clone was seen once. The chain is built from TRBV7-3 and TRBJ2-5, with D tentatively TRBD2 (7 bases). Per the germline V gene, CDR1 is SGHTA and CDR2 is FQGTGA. The CDR3 runs to 16 residues. Trimming pared 6 bases from V and 3 bases from J, leaving 20 bases between. CDR3 sequence: CASSPFLGGVKETQYF. The DNA for the CDR3 is TGTGCCAGCAGTCCATTCTTAGGGGGGGTTAAAGAGACCCAGTACTTC.

The chain couples TRBV7-2 to TRBJ2-3; 8 positions match TRBD1. Germline-derived CDR1 and CDR2 are SGHTA and FQGNSA. V shed 5 bases and J 2 bases; nucleotides not matched to a gene: 6. The CDR3 length is 15 residues. In DNA, the CDR3 is TGTGCCAGCAGCACCAGACAGGGGCTCACAGATACGCAGTATTTT. As protein: CASSTRQGLTDTQYF.

The J gene is TRBJ2-1, the V gene TRBV10-3, with 13 bases that match TRBD2. Germline V CDR1 and CDR2: ENHRY, SYGVKD. CDR3 length: 19 residues. J lost 4 bases, V lost 3 bases, and 12 bases had no gene match. In DNA form, the CDR3 reads TGTGCCATCAGTGATATCGGGACTAGCGGGGCGAAACCTTACAATGAGCAGTTCTTC. Translated: CAISDIGTSGAKPYNEQFF.

The CDR3 loop is CASSEGQAQEKLFF. CDR3 in DNA: TGTGCCAGCAGTGAAGGACAGGCGCAGGAAAAACTGTTTTTT. This chain connects TRBV6-1 to TRBJ1-4; D perhaps matches TRBD1 (6 bases). Germline CDR1 MNHNS, CDR2 SASEGT. The CDR3 extends over 14 amino acids. Trimming pared 1 base from V and 8 bases from J, leaving 11 bases between.

The rearrangement uses TRBV6-2 or TRBV6-3 and TRBJ2-1, with D possibly matching TRBD2 (5 bases). Germline V gives CDR1 MNHEY, CDR2 SVGEGT. The V end lost 4 bases, the J end lost 4 bases, and 8 bases lay between the germline ends. The length of the CDR3 is 13 residues. The DNA of the CDR3 is TGTGCCAGCAGTTCCAGCGGTTACAATGAGCAGTTCTTC. Residues: CASSSSGYNEQFF.

The chain has TRBV2 and TRBJ1-2; TRBD1 matches 7 bases. The trim removed 9 bases at V and 4 bases at J, leaving 8 bases unmatched. The CDR3 is 13 amino acids. CDR1 SNHLY and CDR2 FYNNEI come from the germline V gene. Written as DNA, the CDR3 is TGTGCCAGAAGTAGACAGGGAATCTATGGCTACACCTTC. Translated, it gives CARSRQGIYGYTF.

V and J are TRBV12-3 or TRBV12-4 and TRBJ1-2; D possibly corresponds to TRBD1 (5 bases). V lost 6 bases to trimming and J lost 7 bases, with 15 bases between them. The CDR3 covers 13 residues. In nucleotides, the CDR3 is TGTGCCAGCAGCTATTGGGCAGGGCCTGGCTACACCTTC. Protein product: CASSYWAGPGYTF.

This clone appeared once. This chain joins TRBV30 and TRBJ1-1; 9 nucleotides align to TRBD1. V lost 1 base, J lost 5 bases, and 11 bases stayed unmatched. The CDR3 runs 16 residues. CDR1 is GTSNPN and CDR2 is SVGIG in the germline V gene (reference sequence). The CDR3 loop reads CAWSGGTGGALTEAFF. CDR3 nucleotides: TGTGCCTGGAGTGGAGGCACAGGGGGCGCGTTGACTGAAGCTTTCTTT.

This chain uses TRBV20-1 with TRBJ2-2; D is possibly TRBD1 (5 bases). The CDR3 totals 11 residues. V was shortened by 7 bases and J by 5 bases, with 8 bases between the two germline ends. CDR1 DFQATT and CDR2 SNEGSKA come from the germline V gene (reference sequence). DNA of the CDR3: TGCAGTGTAGGGGTTACCGGGGAGCTGTTTTTT. This codes for CSVGVTGELFF.

This chain connects TRBV4-1 to TRBJ1-3; a weak D match, TRBD1 (5 bases). With 0 bases removed from V and 8 bases from J, the gap between germline ends came to 14 bases. The germline V gene encodes CDR1 MGHRA and CDR2 YSYEKL. The CDR3 is 15 residues long. CDR3 nucleotides: TGCGCCAGCAGCCAAGATGGGCAGGGTTGGGACACCATATATTTT. Its protein product is CASSQDGQGWDTIYF.

This rearrangement joins TRBV18 to TRBJ1-4; 7 nucleotides match TRBD1. Germline CDR1 is KGHSH and CDR2 is LQKENI. Trimming took 3 bases from V and 6 from J; bases not matched to a gene: 7. This CDR3 is 15 amino acids long. Written as DNA, the CDR3 is TGTGCCAGCTCACCCCAGGGGGTGGTCGATGAAAAACTGTTTTTT. Translated, it gives CASSPQGVVDEKLFF.

This clone is labeled hyperexpanded (1% or more). V and J are TRBV10-2 and TRBJ2-3; 8 bases are a match to TRBD2. Losses at the gene ends were 0 bases for V and 2 bases for J; bases not matched to a gene: 4. The germline V gene encodes CDR1 WSHSY and CDR2 SAAADI. The CDR3 sequence is 16 residues long. This CDR3 is CASSESLAGFTDTQYF. In nucleotides, the CDR3 is TGCGCCAGCAGTGAGTCATTAGCGGGGTTCACAGATACGCAGTATTTT.

V usage is TRBV4-1 and J usage is TRBJ2-5, with 15 bases fitting TRBD2. The CDR3 contains 18 residues. V shed 4 bases and J 7 bases; nucleotides not matched to a gene: 13. The germline gives CDR1 MGHRA, CDR2 YSYEKL. The CDR3 loop reads CASSPRTSGGVSGSTQYF. The CDR3 nucleotides are TGCGCCAGCAGCCCCCGGACTAGCGGGGGGGTCTCAGGGTCGACCCAGTACTTC.

V gene TRBV5-1 combines with J gene TRBJ1-4; D is unclear. With 5 bases removed from V and 6 bases from J, the gap between germline ends came to 14 bases. CDR3 size: 14 residues. Germline CDR1 and CDR2: SGHRS and YFSETQ. CDR3 DNA sequence: TGCGCCAGCAGTACCGGGAGGTTCGATGAAAAACTGTTTTTT. This sequence encodes CASSTGRFDEKLFF.

This chain joins TRBV4-3 and TRBJ2-6; 11 bases fit TRBD2. Germline CDR1 and CDR2: LGHNA and YSLEER. After removal of 5 bases from V and 0 bases from J, the junction contained 6 bases not matched to a gene. The CDR3 spans 18 residues. CDR3 DNA sequence: TGCGCCAGCAGCGAAGGACTAGCGGGTCTCTCTGGGGCCAACGTCCTGACTTTC. This encodes CASSEGLAGLSGANVLTF.

This clone appeared a few times. The genes are TRBV6-2 or TRBV6-3 and TRBJ1-1; D perhaps matches TRBD1 (6 bases). Germline V gene sequence: CDR1 MNHEY, CDR2 SVGEGT. The CDR3 length is 14 residues. V gave up 4 bases and J gave up 2 bases, with 11 bases separating them. This CDR3 is CASSSTGINTEAFF. DNA for the CDR3: TGTGCCAGCAGTTCGACAGGTATTAACACTGAAGCTTTCTTT.

The CDR3 protein is CAISERGMTASGYTF. CDR3 in DNA: TGTGCCATCAGTGAAAGAGGAATGACAGCCAGTGGCTACACCTTC. The chain joins TRBV10-3 to TRBJ1-2; weak D call: TRBD1 (5 bases). The CDR3 totals 15 residues. Germline lookup yields CDR1 ENHRY and CDR2 SYGVKD. V was shortened by 3 bases and J by 7 bases, with 18 bases between the two germline ends.

The V and J genes are TRBV5-1 and TRBJ1-1; D might be TRBD1 (5 bases). The CDR3 is made up of 16 amino acids. V was trimmed by 5 bases and J by 3 bases, leaving 20 bases between them. Germline lookup yields CDR1 SGHRS and CDR2 YFSETQ. The CDR3 loop is CASSLDKNREDTEAFF. The CDR3 nucleotides are TGCGCCAGCAGTCTGGACAAGAATAGAGAGGACACTGAAGCTTTCTTT.